The sequence of this T cell receptor (beta chain) was determined in a study of CD8+CD57+ T cells in acquired aplastic anemia. Patients included in sequencing had previously demonstrated CD8+CD57+ cell expansion by flow cytometry. Broader study findings: Patients and controls shared over 25 CD8+ CDR3 sequences, highly expressed in patients.

Comments on this clonotype: The target antigen is unknown.

The CDR3 is 14 residues long. Germline CDR1 and CDR2: MDHEN and SYDVKM. Between the trimmed V and J ends, which lost 6 bases and 4 bases, there was a span of 16 bases. It was genomic DNA that served as the template for profiling TCR beta VDJ and CDR3. A single record per CDR3 protein comes from TCRdb applying MiXCR to the reads. This repertoire shows under 350,000 distinct CDR3 sequences, around three fifths found once; its top ten account for under 1.5%. The origin of this receptor is a human donor with aplastic anemia. The chain couples TRBV28 to TRBJ2-7; tentative D call: TRBD1 (7 bases). Material: sorted CD4+, CD8+, or CD8+CD57+ T cells (not recorded which) from PBMCs. This chain's CDR3 is CASSFTGDSYEQYF. The CDR3 DNA follows: TGTGCCAGCAGCTTTACAGGGGACTCTTACGAGCAGTACTTC.